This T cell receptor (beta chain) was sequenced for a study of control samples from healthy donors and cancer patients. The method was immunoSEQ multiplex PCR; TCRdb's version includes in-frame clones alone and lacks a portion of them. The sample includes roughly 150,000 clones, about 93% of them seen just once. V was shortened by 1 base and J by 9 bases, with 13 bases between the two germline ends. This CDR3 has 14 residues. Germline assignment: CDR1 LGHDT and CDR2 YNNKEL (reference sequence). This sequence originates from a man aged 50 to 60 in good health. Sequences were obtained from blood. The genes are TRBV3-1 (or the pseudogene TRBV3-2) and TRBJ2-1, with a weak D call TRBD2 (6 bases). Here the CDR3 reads CASSQVGGNGEQFF. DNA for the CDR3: TGTGCCAGCAGCCAAGTAGGAGGGAATGGTGAGCAGTTCTTC.